A selection of T cell receptor beta chains follows, all from one sample in a study of T cell clonotyping in hematopoietic cell transplantation. Sequencing was performed with immunoSEQ multiplex PCR; in TCRdb, only in-frame clones are kept and a portion is missing. The sample includes more than 1,500 clones, 78% of them seen just once. The sequencing used PBMCs, collected 30 days after allogeneic stem cell transplant. Receptors were obtained from a male patient over 55 who had an allogeneic stem cell transplant, so the T cells may come from the graft donor. Some clones in this sample may be carry-over from other donors' samples. Both conserved end residues are part of each CDR3. The D gene is left open where the match is weak. Expanded clones get a size class; other rows say once, few or many, or leave the size out.

cdr3_aa cdr3_nt d_call j_call v_call clone_size
CASSQGYGTVIDEQYF TGCGCCAGCAGCCAAGGTTACGGGACAGTAATTGACGAGCAGTACTTC TRBD1 TRBJ2-7 TRBV4-1 NA
CAWRARGPTYEQYF TGTGCCTGGAGGGCCAGGGGGCCCACCTACGAGCAGTACTTC TRBD1 TRBJ2-7 TRBV30 NA
CASSDDRSYEQYF TGTGCCAGCAGTGATGACCGGAGCTACGAGCAGTACTTC NA TRBJ2-7 TRBV27 NA
CAWRERGRETQYF TGTGCCTGGAGAGAGAGGGGGCGGGAGACCCAGTACTTC TRBD1 TRBJ2-5 TRBV30 NA
CASSLSNSGANNEQFF TGTGCCAGCAGTTTATCTAATAGCGGGGCCAACAATGAGCAGTTCTTC TRBD2 TRBJ2-1 TRBV27 NA
CASSYSISGLNTEAFF TGTGCCAGCAGTTACTCGATCTCCGGGTTGAACACTGAAGCTTTCTTT NA TRBJ1-1 TRBV6-5 NA
CAISVQGYSYNEQFF TGTGCCATCAGTGTACAGGGCTACTCCTACAATGAGCAGTTCTTC NA TRBJ2-1 TRBV10-3 few
CASSLALRRQAYGYTF TGTGCCAGCAGCTTGGCCTTAAGACGGCAGGCGTATGGCTACACCTTC NA TRBJ1-2 TRBV5-5 NA
CASSQENGNTIYF TGCGCCAGCAGCCAGGAAAATGGAAACACCATATATTTT NA TRBJ1-3 TRBV4-1 NA
CASSPRTGTGAYNEQFF TGTGCCAGCAGCCCGAGAACCGGGACAGGGGCCTACAATGAGCAGTTCTTC TRBD1 TRBJ2-1 TRBV7-6 NA
CASSTGTQLAKNIQYF TGTGCCAGCAGCACCGGGACACAACTAGCCAAAAACATTCAGTACTTC NA TRBJ2-4 TRBV5-8 NA
CASSREVHTYTGELFF TGTGCCAGCAGCCGAGAAGTCCATACGTACACCGGGGAGCTGTTTTTT NA TRBJ2-2 TRBV13 NA